The text below deals with one TCR beta chain. The antigen is unknown. V was shortened by 0 bases and J by 7 bases, with 11 bases between the two germline ends. Germline V gene lookup returns CDR1 SGDLS and CDR2 YYNGEE. This CDR3 is built from 15 residues. This entry belongs to a study of graft-versus-host responses after intestinal transplantation. The assay was immunoSEQ multiplex PCR, and TCRdb's table has in-frame clones only and misses some. The sample carries about 100,000 clones, about 88% recorded once. General study points: Early post-transplant declines in HvG were associated with peak levels of circulating GvH clones.

This sequence joins TRBV9 and TRBJ1-6; D is ambiguous. The sequenced sample was unstimulated CD4+ T cells sorted from spleen or lymph node cells, obtained before transplant. This sequence was found in a human donor who was the organ donor for an intestinal transplant. CDR3 in amino acids: CASSVGNLLNSPLHF. In DNA form, the CDR3 reads TGTGCCAGCAGCGTAGGTAATTTATTAAATTCACCCCTCCACTTT.